This passage covers 21 T cell receptor beta chains from one sample sequenced in a study of tumor-infiltrating lymphocytes in localized non-small cell lung cancer. Here immunoSEQ multiplex PCR was the method, and the copy in TCRdb shows in-frame clones only, minus some. The sample records approximately 4,800 clones, about 96% being singletons. The sample was uninvolved lung tissue not adjacent to the tumor. The receptors originated from a human donor with non-small cell lung cancer.

This rearrangement joins TRBV21-1 to TRBJ1-5. TRBV21-1 is given as a pseudogene. The CDR3 sequence is 13 residues long. CDR3 DNA: TGTGCCAGCAGCAAAGCGGGGGAGCAGCCCCAGCATTTT. Translated: CASSKAGEQPQHF.

The chain joins TRBV7-9 to TRBJ2-3, with D maybe TRBD1 (7 bases). The germline CDR1 and CDR2 sequences are SEHNR and FQNEAQ (reference sequence). The length of the CDR3 is 17 residues. Trimming stripped 2 bases from V and 6 bases from J, with 21 bases between. The CDR3 loop reads CASSLRQGGSHKDTQYF. Written as DNA, the CDR3 is TGTGCCAGCAGCTTAAGGCAGGGGGGAAGCCACAAGGATACGCAGTATTTT.

This clone appeared once. The rearrangement links TRBV5-5 to TRBJ1-1, with a tentative D call TRBD1 (5 bases). CDR3 size: 14 residues. Germline CDR1 is SGHKS and CDR2 is YYEKEE (reference sequence). V was clipped by 0 bases and J by 7 bases, with 13 bases between them. The CDR3 nucleotides read TGTGCCAGCAGCTTGGTCGGGACGTTTAGTGAAGCTTTCTTT. It yields the protein CASSLVGTFSEAFF.

The chain joins TRBV6-5 to TRBJ2-5, with 10 positions matching TRBD2. Losses at the gene ends were 3 bases for V and 1 base for J; bases not matched to a gene: 5. The CDR3 has 16 residues. Germline V lookup: CDR1 MNHEY, CDR2 SVGAGI. The CDR3 loop reads CASSYSAGGTQETQYF. CDR3 sequence (DNA): TGTGCCAGCAGTTATTCAGCGGGGGGGACCCAAGAGACCCAGTACTTC.

The chain uses TRBV11-2 and TRBJ2-7, with D possibly being TRBD1 (6 bases). Germline assignment: CDR1 SGHAT and CDR2 FQNNGV. CDR3 length equals 15 residues. V was cut by 1 base and J by 2 bases, with 12 bases left in between. The CDR3 bases are TGTGCCAGCAGCTTAGGGCCAGGGGACCCCTACGAGCAGTACTTC. It translates to CASSLGPGDPYEQYF.

The chain links TRBV27 to TRBJ1-1, with D unresolved. Germline CDR1 and CDR2: MNHEY and SMNVEV (reference sequence). This CDR3 has 13 amino acids. V was clipped by 3 bases and J by 3 bases, with 8 bases between them. The DNA of the CDR3 is TGTGCCAGCAGTTTGAGCCAGGACACTGAAGCTTTCTTT. Amino acids: CASSLSQDTEAFF.

The rearrangement joins TRBV10-1 to TRBJ2-2; no firm D call. CDR3 length: 12 residues. Germline loops: CDR1 WNHNN, CDR2 SYGVQD (reference sequence). V lost 3 bases, J lost 5 bases, and 4 bases lay in between. The CDR3 is CASSERTGELFF. For the CDR3, the DNA is TGCGCCAGCAGTGAACGGACCGGGGAGCTGTTTTTT.

V is TRBV2 and J is TRBJ2-5, with 7 positions matching TRBD2. With 3 bases clipped from V and 6 bases from J, the junction kept 10 bases outside the gene matches. Germline assignment: CDR1 SNHLY and CDR2 FYNNEI. The CDR3 covers 15 residues. CDR3 DNA: TGTGCCAGCAGTGAGACTAGCCGGGGGTGGCAGACCCAGTACTTC. Translation gives CASSETSRGWQTQYF. The variable domain in full, completed from reference TRBV2 and TRBJ2-5, reads EPEVTQTPSHQVTQMGQEVILRCVPISNHLYFYWYRQILGQKVEFLVSFYNNEISEKSEIFDDQFSVERPDGSNFTLKIRSTKLEDSAMYFCASSETSRGWQTQYFGPGTRLLVL.

The rearrangement links TRBV5-1 to TRBJ2-7; no clear D. The CDR3 extends over 13 amino acids. Germline values: CDR1 SGHRS, CDR2 YFSETQ. The V end was cut by 4 bases, the J end by 3 bases, with 11 bases between. In nucleotides, the CDR3 is TGCGCCAGCAGCCTTGACGCAGTCTACGAGCAGTACTTC. Translated, it gives CASSLDAVYEQYF.

CDR3 coding DNA: TGTGCCAGCAGCTCGAATCAGGGATACGAGCAGTACTTC. It specifies CASSSNQGYEQYF. The chain recombines TRBV11-2 with TRBJ2-7, with D perhaps matching TRBD1 (5 bases). The CDR3 is 13 amino acids. CDR1 is SGHAT, CDR2 FQNNGV, per germline. The ends were cut back, 4 bases at V and 4 bases at J, with 11 bases in the middle.

The rearrangement joins TRBV4-1 to TRBJ2-2; TRBD1 is a possible D gene (6 bases). The CDR3 has 15 residues. V was pared by 4 bases and J by 0 bases, with 9 bases between. Germline V gene data show CDR1 as MGHRA and CDR2 as YSYEKL. In nucleotides, the CDR3 is TGCGCCAGCAGCCGGGGACACTCGAACACCGGGGAGCTGTTTTTT. Its translation is CASSRGHSNTGELFF.

The chain is built from TRBV5-6 and TRBJ1-2; D not certain. V dropped 6 bases and J dropped 5 bases, with 14 bases sitting between them. The CDR3 sequence is 13 residues long. Germline CDR1 SGHDT, CDR2 YYEEEE. The CDR3 spells CASTIAAVYGYTF. In DNA, the CDR3 is TGTGCCAGCACCATCGCGGCAGTATATGGCTACACCTTC.

The chain recombines TRBV5-1 with TRBJ2-2, with D hard to call. Germline CDR1 SGHRS, CDR2 YFSETQ. V was clipped by 0 bases and J by 0 bases, with 6 bases between them. CDR3 length: 15 residues. Here the CDR3 reads CASSLVGSNTGELFF. As DNA, the CDR3 is TGCGCCAGCAGCTTGGTGGGGTCGAACACCGGGGAGCTGTTTTTT.

This clone was counted once. The chain joins TRBV7-8 to TRBJ1-4; a weak D match, TRBD1 (6 bases). Looked up from germline, CDR1 is SGHVS and CDR2 is FQNEAQ. The CDR3 is 15 amino acids. Trimming cost V 8 bases and J 8 bases, with 21 bases left between them. The CDR3 bases are TGTGCCAGCGTCCCGGGTGGGGGGCGGAGCGAAAAACTGTTTTTT. It codes for CASVPGGGRSEKLFF.

This chain links TRBV18 with TRBJ1-1, with D uncertain. Germline values: CDR1 KGHSH, CDR2 LQKENI. This CDR3 contains 13 residues. Trimming pared 2 bases from V and 0 bases from J, leaving 4 bases between. The CDR3 protein is CASSPGLNTEAFF. The CDR3 DNA sequence: TGTGCCAGCTCACCAGGATTGAACACTGAAGCTTTCTTT.

The chain recombines TRBV5-6 with TRBJ1-2; a weak D match, TRBD1 (5 bases). The CDR3 extends over 16 amino acids. Trimming shortened V by 4 bases and J by 7 bases, and 23 bases separated the two germline ends. The germline V gene encodes CDR1 SGHDT and CDR2 YYEEEE. The CDR3 bases are TGTGCCAGCAGCCCAGGGACGGACAACGGCCTGGGTGGCTACACCTTC. Translating gives CASSPGTDNGLGGYTF.

The chain recombines TRBV19 with TRBJ1-5; 7 bases map to TRBD1. The germline V gene has CDR1 LNHDA and CDR2 SQIVND (reference sequence). CDR3 length: 15 amino acids. V was pared by 7 bases and J by 8 bases, with 14 bases of the junction left unmatched. The DNA for the CDR3 is TGTGCCAGTAACTCGGTACAGGGGCAATTCAAGCCCCAGCATTTT. Amino acids: CASNSVQGQFKPQHF.

As to this clone: Germline is not matched at one junction end, which may reflect a read error. This sequence joins TRBV4-1 and TRBJ2-1; 7 bases map to TRBD2. Per the germline V gene, CDR1 is MGHRA and CDR2 is YSYEKL. CDR3 size: 17 residues. CDR3 bases: TGCGCCAGCAGCCAAGGAGCCGCGGGGGACCGACAAAATGGGCAGTTCTTC. Encoded protein: CASSQGAAGDRQNGQFF.

The rearrangement joins TRBV30 to TRBJ2-7, with D uncertain. The CDR3 is made up of 11 amino acids. Germline CDR1 and CDR2: GTSNPN and SVGIG (reference sequence). Trimming pared 4 bases from V and 7 bases from J, leaving 11 bases between. The DNA for the CDR3 is TGTGCCTGGACGGGTCCCGGGGAGCAGTACTTC. The encoded protein is CAWTGPGEQYF. The full variable domain, rest sourced from reference TRBV30 and TRBJ2-7, is SQTIHQWPATLVQPVGSPLSLECTVEGTSNPNLYWYRQAAGRGLQLLFYSVGIGQISSEVPQNLSASRPQDRQFILSSKKLLLSDSGFYLCAWTGPGEQYFGPGTRLTVT.

In this sample, this clone turned up once. CDR3 sequence: CASSSDRGQPQHF. The CDR3 DNA sequence: TGTGCCAGCAGCAGTGACAGGGGGCAGCCCCAGCATTTT. The chain employs TRBV7-8 and TRBJ1-5, with TRBD1 matching over 9 bases. V lost 5 bases, J lost 7 bases, and 3 bases stayed unmatched. Germline V CDR1 and CDR2: SGHVS, FQNEAQ. The CDR3 sequence is 13 residues long.

The rearrangement joins TRBV25-1 to TRBJ1-4; 8 nucleotides align to TRBD1. The germline gives CDR1 MGHDK, CDR2 SYGVNS. After removal of 8 bases from V and 6 bases from J, the junction contained 8 bases not matched to a gene. The CDR3 length is 14 residues. CDR3 sequence: CASQTGGSYEKLFF. The CDR3 region has the DNA TGTGCCAGCCAAACAGGGGGTTCTTATGAAAAACTGTTTTTT.